The rows below give T cell receptor beta chains drawn from one sample of a study of blood T cell repertoires in COVID-19. Profiled with immunoSEQ multiplex PCR; TCRdb holds only in-frame clones, not every one. The data show under 200,000 clones, with 89% seen just once and under 0.85% held by the top ten. Input material: PBMCs or T cells enriched from blood (not recorded which). All receptors come from a woman aged 18-29 years who had recovered from COVID-19. Each CDR3 is given with its conserved first and last residue. The D gene is left open where the match is weak. Clone size is shown for a subset of rows, as once, few, many or a class of expanded clone.

cdr3_nt | cdr3_aa | clone_size | v_call | d_call | j_call
TGTGCCAGCTCCCTCTCCGCCGGGAGGGCCGCGGAGACCCAGTACTTC | CASSLSAGRAAETQYF | NA | TRBV18 | TRBD2 | TRBJ2-5
TGTGCCTGGAGTGTAGCGGGGACGGTAAACACTGAAGCTTTCTTT | CAWSVAGTVNTEAFF | NA | TRBV30 | NA | TRBJ1-1
TGTGCCAGCAGTGAAACACCTCACACAGATACGCAGTATTTT | CASSETPHTDTQYF | once | TRBV27 | NA | TRBJ2-3
TGTGCCAGCAGCTTAAGACTAGCGGGGAACAATGAGCAGTTCTTC | CASSLRLAGNNEQFF | NA | TRBV7-3 | TRBD2 | TRBJ2-1
TGTGCCAGCAGCACCGGGACAGCAGGAAACACCATATATTTT | CASSTGTAGNTIYF | NA | TRBV25-1 | TRBD1 | TRBJ1-3
TGCGCCAGCAGCTTGTCAGGGCGGAACTCCTACGAGCAGTACTTC | CASSLSGRNSYEQYF | NA | TRBV5-1 | NA | TRBJ2-7
TGTGCCAGCAGCCAAGATTGGAGCGGGAGTTTGGCAGATACGCAGTATTTT | CASSQDWSGSLADTQYF | NA | TRBV3-1/TRBV3-2 | TRBD2 | TRBJ2-3
TGCGCCAGCAGTGACAGTCTGAACTATGGCTACACCTTC | CASSDSLNYGYTF | NA | TRBV10-2 | NA | TRBJ1-2
TGTGCCAGCAGCTTAGCGGGAGGGCCCGTTGGAGATACGCAGTATTTT | CASSLAGGPVGDTQYF | NA | TRBV5-5 | TRBD2 | TRBJ2-3
TGCGCCAGCAGCTTCCGGACTCCCGAGGACACCGGGGAGCTGTTTTTT | CASSFRTPEDTGELFF | NA | TRBV5-1 | NA | TRBJ2-2
TGTGCCAGCAGGCACGGGACAACGGTGGGATCACCCCTCCACTTT | CASRHGTTVGSPLHF | NA | TRBV27 | NA | TRBJ1-6
TGTGCCAGCAGTTTATGGGCCTTAGCGGGCTCCGGACCAGATACGCAGTATTTT | CASSLWALAGSGPDTQYF | once | TRBV28 | TRBD2 | TRBJ2-3
TGTGCCAGCAGCTTCGGGATCTCCACAGATACGCAGTATTTT | CASSFGISTDTQYF | NA | TRBV11-2 | NA | TRBJ2-3
TGTGCCAGCAGTCCCGGGACAGGGAGCTCCTACGAGCAGTACTTC | CASSPGTGSSYEQYF | NA | TRBV28 | TRBD1 | TRBJ2-7
TGTGCCAGCAGCGCCCTTGGGGGACTCTCTTGGACTGATACGCAGTATTTT | CASSALGGLSWTDTQYF | NA | TRBV9 | NA | TRBJ2-3
TGTGCCAGCAGTAAGCCAGGGACAGGGAACATTCAGTACTTC | CASSKPGTGNIQYF | few | TRBV2 | TRBD1 | TRBJ2-4
TGTGCCAGCAGCTTAGGGACACCCTCCTACGAGCAGTACTTC | CASSLGTPSYEQYF | NA | TRBV11-2 | NA | TRBJ2-7
TGTGCCAGCAGCGTAAGCGGGTTTAGCTACGAGCAGTACTTC | CASSVSGFSYEQYF | NA | TRBV9 | NA | TRBJ2-7
TGTGCCAGCAAAATATCTAGCGCATACAATGAGCAGTTCTTC | CASKISSAYNEQFF | NA | TRBV27 | NA | TRBJ2-1
TGCAGCGTTGACCCCAGGGGGGATTGGTTTGGGCATGAGCAGTTCTTC | CSVDPRGDWFGHEQFF | NA | TRBV29-1 | NA | TRBJ2-1
TGTGCCAGCAGGATCTCACGGTCCGTGAACACTGAAGCTTTCTTT | CASRISRSVNTEAFF | few | TRBV2 | NA | TRBJ1-1
TGTGCCAGCAGCTTAGAATTCGGACCGGGGGGCAATGAGCAGTTCTTC | CASSLEFGPGGNEQFF | NA | TRBV11-3 | TRBD2 | TRBJ2-1
TGTGCCAGCAGTTACTCGACCGGGGGGAACACCATATATTTT | CASSYSTGGNTIYF | NA | TRBV6-6 | NA | TRBJ1-3
TGTGCCAGCACCTGGGACTTCAGCTCCTACGAGCAGTACTTC | CASTWDFSSYEQYF | NA | TRBV7-2 | NA | TRBJ2-7
TGTGCCAGTAGTATTACCTGGAGGGGACAGGGAGTTAACTATGGCTACACCTTC | CASSITWRGQGVNYGYTF | NA | TRBV19 | TRBD1 | TRBJ1-2
TGTGCCAGCAGCTCGCGCGGGACTAGCGGGACGTACGAGCAGTACTTC | CASSSRGTSGTYEQYF | NA | TRBV7-9 | TRBD2 | TRBJ2-7
TGCGCCAGCAGCTTTGGGCAGTTTAAAGAGACCCAGTACTTC | CASSFGQFKETQYF | once | TRBV5-1 | NA | TRBJ2-5
TGTGCCAGCTCACCGGAAACGACAGTGAACACTGAAGCTTTCTTT | CASSPETTVNTEAFF | NA | TRBV18 | NA | TRBJ1-1
TGTGCCAGCAGCCCGCCCCATCAGGGCTCAGGTAGGAACTATGGCTACACCTTC | CASSPPHQGSGRNYGYTF | NA | TRBV9 | NA | TRBJ1-2
TGTGCCAGCAGCGGCTACAGGGGTGGCTACACCTTC | CASSGYRGGYTF | NA | TRBV9 | TRBD1 | TRBJ1-2
TGTGCCAGCAGTTTATGGGGCCCTGGAAGGTCCCTAAGCTCCTACGAGCAGTACTTC | CASSLWGPGRSLSSYEQYF | NA | TRBV28 | NA | TRBJ2-7
TGTGCCAGCAGCCGCACGACAGGCGTTAATGAAAAACTGTTTTTT | CASSRTTGVNEKLFF | NA | TRBV14 | NA | TRBJ1-4
TGCGCCAGCAGCTCGGGACTAGCGGTAGTAAACGGGGAGCTGTTTTTT | CASSSGLAVVNGELFF | NA | TRBV5-1 | TRBD2 | TRBJ2-2
TGTGCCAGCAGTTCCGAGCCCGGGGACTACGAGCAGTACTTC | CASSSEPGDYEQYF | NA | TRBV27 | NA | TRBJ2-7
TGCGCCAGCAGCGGCAGACTAGCGGGAGTGGGACAAGAGACCCAGTACTTC | CASSGRLAGVGQETQYF | NA | TRBV5-1 | TRBD2 | TRBJ2-5
TGTGCCAGCAGCCCACGTGGTGTAGGCAGGGGACAAGAGACCCAGTACTTC | CASSPRGVGRGQETQYF | NA | TRBV11-2 | NA | TRBJ2-5
TGCAGCGTCGAAACTAGTGACTACGAGCAGTACTTC | CSVETSDYEQYF | NA | TRBV29-1 | NA | TRBJ2-7
TGTGCCAGCAGCATTCTAGCGGGAGGGTTCGAGCAGTACTTC | CASSILAGGFEQYF | NA | TRBV7-9 | TRBD2 | TRBJ2-7
TGCAGCGCAAGCGACGGAAGGAGCAATCAGCCCCAGCATTTT | CSASDGRSNQPQHF | NA | TRBV29-1 | NA | TRBJ1-5
TGCGCCAGCAGTCAAACGTGGGGACTAGCGGGAGGGAAAGAGCAGTACTTC | CASSQTWGLAGGKEQYF | NA | TRBV23-1 | TRBD2 | TRBJ2-7
TGTGCCTGGAGAGGCGGCTACACAGATACGCAGTATTTT | CAWRGGYTDTQYF | NA | TRBV30 | NA | TRBJ2-3
TGTGCCAGCAGCTACCTAATGGAGACCCAGTACTTC | CASSYLMETQYF | NA | TRBV13 | NA | TRBJ2-5
TGTGCCAGCAGCCTAACCCCCGGGACAGGCGATGACAATGAGCAGTTCTTC | CASSLTPGTGDDNEQFF | NA | TRBV7-9 | TRBD1 | TRBJ2-1